This TCR beta chain was retrieved from a study of cytomegalovirus exposure and HLA in healthy donors. The PCR used 60 Vbeta and 13 Jbeta primers. Original data processing: In a later analysis, of approximately 81 million unique beta chains, roughly 11 million appeared in at least two donors. TCRdb's copy holds only in-frame clones and misses some; the assay was immunoSEQ multiplex PCR. Clone size and V and J calls were adopted from that table, with D and trimming inferred from the DNA. The data contain 74,000 or so clones, approximately 75% of them singletons. This clone is a singleton in its sample. Germline CDR1 and CDR2: LNHDA and SQIVND (reference sequence). The V end was cut by 10 bases, the J end by 3 bases, with 13 bases between. There are 12 residues in the CDR3.

The sample taken for sequencing was PBMCs. The rearrangement uses TRBV19 and TRBJ2-7; perhaps TRBD1 as D (6 bases). The sequence was obtained from a woman aged 35 to 49 in good health and CMV-seronegative. Written as DNA, the CDR3 is TGTGCCACTGCGAGGACAGACTACGAGCAGTACTTC. Its protein is CATARTDYEQYF.